The 3 T cell receptor beta chains presented below share a single source sample, sequenced in a study of blood T cell repertoires in COVID-19. The protocol was immunoSEQ multiplex PCR, while the TCRdb copy is restricted to in-frame clones and leaves out a portion. The sample shows 250,000 to 300,000 clones, about 93% of them seen only once. Sequencing was carried out using PBMCs or T cells enriched from blood (not recorded which). Receptors originate from a young woman who had recovered from COVID-19.

This chain joins TRBV19 and TRBJ2-5; TRBD2 matches 8 bases. The CDR3 contains 15 residues. The J segment lost 2 bases and the V segment lost 3 bases, leaving 5 bases of the junction unmatched. Germline CDR1 and CDR2: LNHDA and SQIVND (reference sequence). This chain's CDR3 is CASSISGAGQETQYF. The CDR3 DNA is TGTGCCAGTAGTATTAGCGGGGCGGGGCAAGAGACCCAGTACTTC.

V gene TRBV24-1 combines with J gene TRBJ2-2, with a possible D match to TRBD2 (5 bases). CDR3 size: 14 residues. The germline V gene has CDR1 KGHDR and CDR2 SFDVKD. Trimming took 9 bases from V and 2 from J, leaving 12 bases between them. For the CDR3, the DNA is TGTGCCACCGGGAGTAGCGCAAACACCGGGGAGCTGTTTTTT. Its translation is CATGSSANTGELFF.

This clone occurred a few times. V and J are TRBV28 and TRBJ1-2, with D uncertain. Germline V gene sequence: CDR1 MDHEN, CDR2 SYDVKM. The CDR3 covers 14 residues. The germline V and J ends were trimmed by 4 bases and 0 bases, with 9 bases remaining between them. The CDR3 DNA sequence: TGTGCCAGCAGTTATGGGCAGCCTAACTATGGCTACACCTTC. Protein product: CASSYGQPNYGYTF.